This entry features one T cell receptor beta chain sequence. What it recognizes is unknown. TCRdb fed the reads into MiXCR, producing one record per CDR3 protein. The table includes roughly 180,000 distinct CDR3 sequences, about a fifth detected once. The data were obtained in a study of T cell repertoires in cytomegalovirus infection. At the level of the study: HLA-B-restricted CMV epitopes that are well studied, plus recently identified HLA-C-restricted ones, were used by the study. Indicated by public TCR beta signatures were CMV infection and matching HLA type. Points from the study as a whole: Identification of carriers of CMV plus the relevant HLA was achieved through cumulative public TCR beta family frequency. In two of eight donors, the top clonotype was HLA-C-restricted CMV-specific.

This receptor was taken from a human donor in good health (CMV status not recorded). Some clones in this sample may be carry-over from other donors' samples. Sequences were derived from CD8+ T cells from cultured PBMCs, sampled from culture after CMV antigen stimulation.

The CDR3 loop is CASSQEEGWGVGAFF. As DNA, the CDR3 is TGCGCCAGCAGCCAAGAAGAGGGGTGGGGGGTCGGAGCTTTCTTT. V and J are TRBV4-1 and TRBJ1-1, with D perhaps TRBD1 (5 bases). CDR3 length equals 15 residues. CDR1 and CDR2 (germline): MGHRA, YSYEKL. V lost 0 bases and J lost 10, with 18 bases in between.